Below, 29 T cell receptor beta chains from the same sample are listed, as sequenced in a study of vaccination and CD4 T cells after COVID-19. Their antigens remain unidentified. The treatment denotes: approximately nine-day PBMC culture with coronavirus spike peptide pools or control peptides (ViraFEST assay). Investigators obtained the unexposed donor's CD4+ T cells before the COVID-19 pandemic (2011-2018). Researchers used the Oncomine TCR Beta short-read assay to sequence DNA from cultured CD4+ T cells. TCRdb independently ran MiXCR on the PCR reads; one entry per CDR3 protein. In the table there are some 7,000 distinct CDR3 sequences, around 40% of which are singletons. The sequenced sample was CD4+ T cells from blood, cultured in vitro. The receptors were gathered from a human donor in good health.

The CDR3 loop reads CSARSSGGRTGELFF. CDR3 nucleotides: TGCAGTGCGCGCTCTAGCGGGGGGAGGACCGGGGAGCTGTTTTTT. The chain uses TRBV20-1 and TRBJ2-2, with 11 bases fitting TRBD2. The CDR3 sequence is 15 residues long. CDR1 and CDR2 from the germline V gene are DFQATT and SNEGSKA (reference sequence). V shed 6 bases and J 5 bases; nucleotides not matched to a gene: 8.

This clonotype occurred a few times. The V call is TRBV6-1, the J call TRBJ1-5, with TRBD1 identical over 7 bases. With 6 bases clipped from V and 2 bases from J, the junction kept 7 bases outside the gene matches. Germline values: CDR1 MNHNS, CDR2 SASEGT. This CDR3 is 15 amino acids long. The CDR3 sequence: CASSLDQGGNQPQHF. As DNA, the CDR3 is TGTGCCAGCAGCCTGGATCAGGGGGGCAATCAGCCCCAGCATTTT.

By share, this clonotype counts as large. The CDR3 DNA is TGTGCCAGCAGGGGCAGCTCAAGCAATCAGCCCCAGCATTTT. This gives the protein CASRGSSSNQPQHF. The genes are TRBV12-3 or TRBV12-4 and TRBJ1-5; D is uncertain. V was cut by 6 bases and J by 1 base, with 10 bases left in between. CDR3 size: 14 residues.

This clonotype was counted a few times. This chain connects TRBV20-1 to TRBJ2-3, with 7 bases matching TRBD2. The junction had 8 bases not matched to a gene; V was cut back by 0 bases and J by 2 bases. The CDR3 covers 16 residues. Germline V gene lookup returns CDR1 DFQATT and CDR2 SNEGSKA (reference sequence). CDR3 in amino acids: CSARDRSGVTTDTQYF. For the CDR3, the DNA is TGCAGTGCTAGAGATCGAAGCGGGGTGACCACAGATACGCAGTATTTT.

In DNA form, the CDR3 reads TGTGCCAGCAGCCCGAGTGGCCGAATGGACACTGAAGCTTTCTTT. As protein: CASSPSGRMDTEAFF. The chain links TRBV21-1 to TRBJ1-1. TRBV21-1 is an annotated pseudogene. The CDR3 contains 15 residues.

The chain is built from TRBV6-1 and TRBJ2-3; 10 bases are shared with TRBD1. The CDR3 is 15 residues long. V was clipped by 10 bases and J by 4 bases; unmatched bases: 11. Germline CDR1 reads MNHNS; CDR2 reads SASEGT. The CDR3 nucleotides read TGTGCCATCAGAGCGGGACAGGGGTTTGCAGATACGCAGTATTTT. It yields the protein CAIRAGQGFADTQYF.

This chain's CDR3 is CASRQTGTTNEQFF. The CDR3 DNA reads as TGTGCCAGCAGGCAGACCGGGACAACGAATGAGCAGTTCTTC. The chain uses TRBV27 and TRBJ2-1, with D tentatively TRBD1 (6 bases). The CDR3 is 14 amino acids. V shed 6 bases and J shed 7 bases, with 16 bases lying between them. Germline V lookup: CDR1 MNHEY, CDR2 SMNVEV (reference sequence).

This clonotype has only a few counts. The V call is TRBV6-2 or TRBV6-3, the J call TRBJ1-1; D is possibly TRBD1 (6 bases). There are 13 residues in the CDR3. Trimming pared 7 bases from V and 4 bases from J, leaving 13 bases between. Germline V gene lookup returns CDR1 MNHEY and CDR2 SVGEGT. DNA of the CDR3: TGTGCCAGCACCCTCCAGGGGACCACTGAAGCTTTCTTT. It codes for CASTLQGTTEAFF.

The CDR3 coding sequence is TGTGCCAGCAGTTACTCCCGAGACGAAGCTTTCTTT. Translated, it gives CASSYSRDEAFF. The rearrangement links TRBV6-2 or TRBV6-3 to TRBJ1-1, with D unclear. The V gene's germline CDR1 is MNHEY and CDR2 SVGEGT. V was trimmed by 0 bases and J by 8 bases, leaving 7 bases between them. The CDR3 is made up of 12 amino acids.

The chain is built from TRBV7-2 and TRBJ2-7, with D perhaps assigned TRBD1 or TRBD2 (5 bases each). From germline, CDR1 is SGHTA and CDR2 FQGNSA. CDR3 length equals 11 residues. Trimming left V 5 bases short and J 9 bases short, with 11 bases between. In DNA, the CDR3 is TGTGCCAGCAGCGAGGGACCCCTGCAGTACTTC. It translates to CASSEGPLQYF.

The chain employs TRBV20-1 and TRBJ1-5; 10 positions agree with TRBD1. The CDR3 length is 14 residues. Germline CDR1 and CDR2: DFQATT and SNEGSKA (reference sequence). Germline trimming cut 3 bases from V and 5 bases from J; bases unmatched to any gene: 4. This CDR3 reads CSASSGTGDQPQHF. In DNA, the CDR3 is TGCAGTGCTAGCTCCGGGACAGGGGATCAGCCCCAGCATTTT.

This clonotype was recorded a few times. This sequence joins TRBV20-1 and TRBJ1-5; D possibly corresponds to TRBD1 (5 bases). The CDR3 is 13 amino acids. V dropped 6 bases and J dropped 7 bases, with 16 bases sitting between them. Germline lookup yields CDR1 DFQATT and CDR2 SNEGSKA (reference sequence). The CDR3 loop is CSARGPLGQPQHF. For the CDR3, the DNA is TGCAGTGCGAGGGGTCCGCTGGGGCAGCCCCAGCATTTT.

The chain uses TRBV7-3 and TRBJ1-2; 9 nucleotides match TRBD1. V lost 4 bases and J lost 7; bases outside the gene matches: 10. CDR3 length equals 15 residues. Germline CDR1 is SGHTA and CDR2 is FQGTGA. The CDR3 here is CASSSIQGATGGYTF. The CDR3 region has the DNA TGTGCCAGCAGCTCGATACAGGGGGCGACGGGTGGCTACACCTTC.

This clonotype showed up just a few times. The CDR3 sequence: CASSTGIYEQYF. The CDR3 DNA sequence: TGTGCCAGCAGTACAGGGATCTACGAGCAGTACTTC. This chain connects TRBV6-1 to TRBJ2-7, with D possibly TRBD1 on 6 matching bases. The V gene lost 5 bases and the J gene lost 3 bases, with 8 bases spanning the gap. Germline CDR1 reads MNHNS; CDR2 reads SASEGT. This CDR3 region has 12 residues.

The chain recombines TRBV6-1 with TRBJ2-1; D may be TRBD2 (6 bases). In germline, CDR1 is MNHNS, CDR2 SASEGT. CDR3 length equals 14 residues. V was clipped by 6 bases and J by 12 bases, with 21 bases between them. The CDR3 here is CASSPPGGVVGQFF. CDR3 sequence (DNA): TGTGCCAGCAGCCCACCTGGAGGGGTCGTGGGGCAGTTCTTC.

V gene TRBV20-1 combines with J gene TRBJ2-7; 10 positions agree with TRBD2. CDR3 length: 14 residues. Germline V gene data show CDR1 as DFQATT and CDR2 as SNEGSKA (reference sequence). J was trimmed by 5 bases and V by 1 base; bases with no gene match: 5. In DNA, the CDR3 is TGCAGTGCTAGAGGTGGGACTAGCGTCCACGAGCAGTACTTC. This gives the protein CSARGGTSVHEQYF.

The chain couples TRBV21-1 to TRBJ2-7. TRBV21-1 is recorded as a pseudogene. The CDR3 consists of 14 residues. The CDR3, as DNA: TGTGCCAGCAGCAAAGCGCAGGCGGCCTACGAGCAGTACTTC. It yields the protein CASSKAQAAYEQYF.

A few counts support this clonotype. The J gene is TRBJ1-5, the V gene TRBV7-9; D is uncertain. Between the trimmed V and J ends, which lost 3 bases and 2 bases, there was a span of 14 bases. CDR3 length: 16 amino acids. Looked up from germline, CDR1 is SEHNR and CDR2 is FQNEAQ (reference sequence). The CDR3 nucleotides read TGTGCCAGCAGCTTCGGCAGAGGTTTGGGCAATCAGCCCCAGCATTTT. Amino acid sequence: CASSFGRGLGNQPQHF.

This clonotype was seen a few times. The chain joins TRBV20-1 to TRBJ1-1; a possible D gene is TRBD1 (5 bases). In germline, CDR1 is DFQATT, CDR2 SNEGSKA (reference sequence). V gave up 7 bases and J gave up 2 bases, with 14 bases separating them. The CDR3 spans 13 residues. CDR3 sequence (DNA): TGCAGTGGTGGGGGGTGGAGAAACACTGAAGCTTTCTTT. It encodes CSGGGWRNTEAFF.

This clonotype was found a few times. The V call is TRBV7-3, the J call TRBJ2-7; 8 positions match TRBD1. Germline CDR1 is SGHTA and CDR2 is FQGTGA. The CDR3 consists of 14 residues. The V and J ends lost 5 bases and 6 bases, in that order; junction bases with no gene match: 9. CDR3: CASSTTGEIGEQYF. CDR3 DNA: TGTGCCAGCAGCACGACAGGGGAAATAGGCGAGCAGTACTTC. Full variable domain (remainder filled in from reference TRBV7-3 and TRBJ2-7): GAGVSQTPSNKVTEKGKYVELRCDPISGHTALYWYRQSLGQGPEFLIYFQGTGAADDSGLPNDRFFAVRPEGSVSTLKIQRTERGDSAVYLCASSTTGEIGEQYFGPGTRLTVT.

In this sample, this clonotype turned up once. The genes are TRBV12-3 or TRBV12-4 and TRBJ2-4; the D gene is possibly TRBD2 (5 bases). This CDR3 is built from 12 residues. The V end lost 3 bases, the J end lost 7 bases, and 7 bases lay between the germline ends. The DNA of the CDR3 is TGTGCCAGCAGTTTGCGGGCGAACATTCAGTACTTC. Amino acid sequence: CASSLRANIQYF.

This chain connects TRBV7-9 to TRBJ2-3, with 10 nucleotides matching TRBD2. Germline CDR1 and CDR2: SEHNR and FQNEAQ (reference sequence). The V segment lost 11 bases and the J segment 5 bases; nucleotides outside the gene matches: 7. There are 13 residues in the CDR3. The CDR3 DNA is TGTGCCTGGAGCGGGGGGGCAGGAGATACGCAGTATTTT. This gives the protein CAWSGGAGDTQYF.

The rearrangement uses TRBV6-1 and TRBJ2-2; D not certain. The germline gives CDR1 MNHNS, CDR2 SASEGT. V was pared by 1 base and J by 8 bases, with 8 bases between. The CDR3 extends over 13 amino acids. The CDR3 sequence is CASSEVGRGELFF. The DNA for the CDR3 is TGTGCCAGCAGTGAAGTTGGCAGGGGGGAGCTGTTTTTT.

V is TRBV12-3 or TRBV12-4 and J is TRBJ2-3; 9 nucleotides align to TRBD2. The CDR3 contains 15 residues. With 6 bases clipped from V and 6 bases from J, the junction kept 10 bases outside the gene matches. For the CDR3, the DNA is TGTGCCAGCAGAGCGATTAGCGGGGGTGGGGATACGCAGTATTTT. Amino acid sequence: CASRAISGGGDTQYF.

This clonotype was detected only a few times. The CDR3 nucleotides read TGTGCCAGTATGGGAGACAGAGGCAATCAGCCCCAGCATTTT. It yields the protein CASMGDRGNQPQHF. The chain joins TRBV19 to TRBJ1-5; weak D call: TRBD1 (5 bases). V was cut by 7 bases and J by 2 bases, with 12 bases left in between. The CDR3 extends over 14 amino acids. Germline assignment: CDR1 LNHDA and CDR2 SQIVND (reference sequence).

This clonotype has just a few counts. The genes are TRBV10-3 and TRBJ1-1, with 7 bases identical to TRBD1. Trimming cost V 4 bases and J 6 bases; bases outside gene matches: 2. Germline V gene data show CDR1 as ENHRY and CDR2 as SYGVKD. This CDR3 region has 12 residues. CDR3: CAISGQGAEAFF. CDR3 nucleotide sequence: TGTGCCATCAGTGGACAGGGTGCTGAAGCTTTCTTT.

The chain has TRBV5-1 and TRBJ1-5; no firm D call. Germline values: CDR1 SGHRS, CDR2 YFSETQ. This CDR3 is built from 14 residues. The V and J ends lost 5 bases and 7 bases respectively, with 16 bases between them. The CDR3 here is CASSQDWGGQPQHF. The CDR3 DNA follows: TGCGCCAGCAGTCAAGACTGGGGAGGACAGCCCCAGCATTTT. Filled out from reference TRBV5-1 and TRBJ1-5, the complete variable domain reads KAGVTQTPRYLIKTRGQQVTLSCSPISGHRSVSWYQQTPGQGLQFLFEYFSETQRNKGNFPGRFSGRQFSNSRSEMNVSTLELGDSALYLCASSQDWGGQPQHFGDGTRLSIL.

The gene calls are TRBV16 and TRBJ1-1, with a tentative D call TRBD1 (5 bases). The CDR3 has 13 residues. The V end lost 10 bases, the J end lost 0 bases, and 12 bases lay between the germline ends. Looked up from germline, CDR1 is KGHSY and CDR2 is FQNENV. CDR3 in amino acids: CAIQTGLNTEAFF. CDR3 coding DNA: TGTGCCATCCAAACAGGCCTGAACACTGAAGCTTTCTTT.

This sequence joins TRBV7-9 and TRBJ2-7; TRBD1 aligns across 7 bases. This CDR3 comprises 15 residues. Germline loops: CDR1 SEHNR, CDR2 FQNEAQ (reference sequence). V trimming: 0 bases; J trimming: 2 bases; junction bases outside the gene matches: 4. The CDR3 loop is CASSLAQGGPYEQYF. The DNA of the CDR3 is TGTGCCAGCAGCTTAGCGCAAGGGGGCCCCTACGAGCAGTACTTC.